Sequencing of this TCR beta chain was carried out in a study of T cell responses to AZD1222 COVID-19 vaccine. Study details: Pooled samples include second doses given at about 4 or 12 weeks.

The table lists this clone with a few counts. CDR3 length: 13 residues. Germline V gene lookup returns CDR1 SGHDN and CDR2 FVKESK. Trimming cost V 0 bases and J 8 bases, with 10 bases left between them. Data came from immunoSEQ multiplex PCR; TCRdb stores just in-frame clones and leaves some out. The sample contains about 96,000 clones, 80% to 90% of which appear only once. This clonotype was sampled from an adult in good health. The starting material was peripheral blood, obtained on day 0 of AZD1222 vaccination. The V call is TRBV14, the J call TRBJ1-2; the D is unclear. The DNA of the CDR3 is TGTGCCAGCAGCCAAGACCTCCAATTGGGCTACACCTTC. Amino acid sequence: CASSQDLQLGYTF.